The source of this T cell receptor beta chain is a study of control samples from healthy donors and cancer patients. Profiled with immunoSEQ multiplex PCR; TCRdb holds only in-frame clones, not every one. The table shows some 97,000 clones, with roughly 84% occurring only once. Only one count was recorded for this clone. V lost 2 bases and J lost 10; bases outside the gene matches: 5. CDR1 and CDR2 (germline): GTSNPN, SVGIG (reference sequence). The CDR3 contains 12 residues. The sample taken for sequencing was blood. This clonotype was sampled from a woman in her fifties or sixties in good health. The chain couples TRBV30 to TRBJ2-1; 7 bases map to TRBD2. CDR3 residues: CAWSFWGGEQFF. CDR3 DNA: TGTGCCTGGAGTTTTTGGGGGGGGGAGCAGTTCTTC. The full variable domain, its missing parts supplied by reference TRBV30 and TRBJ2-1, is SQTIHQWPATLVQPVGSPLSLECTVEGTSNPNLYWYRQAAGRGLQLLFYSVGIGQISSEVPQNLSASRPQDRQFILSSKKLLLSDSGFYLCAWSFWGGEQFFGPGTRLTVL.